This TCR beta chain emerged from a study of blood T cell repertoires in COVID-19. About the research overall: Donors in the United States, Italy and Spain gave samples during acute or convalescent COVID-19.

The V gene's germline CDR1 is SGHRS and CDR2 YFSETQ. The ends lost 4 bases at V and 5 bases at J; junction bases unmatched: 8. The CDR3 consists of 15 residues. A few counts support this clone. The data were produced by immunoSEQ multiplex PCR, yet TCRdb's version contains in-frame clones alone and is incomplete. The sample has 55,000 to 75,000 clones, around 77% seen once. The TCR was taken from a man at least 80 years old with active or convalescent COVID-19. This rearrangement joins TRBV5-1 to TRBJ2-1; 8 bases line up with TRBD2. Sequenced sample: peripheral blood. CDR3 protein: CASSLGVAGNNEQFF. CDR3 in DNA: TGCGCCAGCAGCCTGGGTGTAGCGGGGAACAATGAGCAGTTCTTC.